This T cell receptor (beta chain) was recorded in a study of shared clonotypes between healthy human individuals (dated by TCRdb to about 2020). Background on the whole study: A few men and a couple of women, aged 18 to 49 years, made up the cohort. For each donor, CD4 naive and CD4 memory were each run on three plates, CD8 naive on two plates, and CD8 memory on one plate. To estimate repertoire size and how much clonotype sharing occurs between individuals, the study deeply sequenced the blood TCR repertoires of five or six healthy adults. To increase sequencing depth and limit assay-specific biases, different laboratories used diverse techniques to prepare libraries and sequence TCR repertoires. Leukapheresis yielded between about 0.9 and 9.5 billion PBMCs per donor. Broader findings and caveats from the paper: Sampling was restricted to blood, and TCR repertoires in tissue are likely to differ from TCR repertoires in blood. Estimated clonotype richness was generally larger for naive than for memory subsets. When a handful of donors were compared, the shared fraction of clonotypes was roughly 4.8% for naive CD4, over 3% for naive CD8, 2% to 2.5% for memory CD4, and about 0.36% for memory CD8. Higher generation probabilities were observed for clonotypes shared by all four sorted-subset donors than for non-shared clonotypes. Because the study included only a small number of donors, the genetic and exposure-history diversity represented was limited. Incomplete sequencing was indicated by rarefaction of sorted-subset datasets, despite the large sequencing depth. Pairwise subsampling led to the expectation that sequencing depth would affect the degree of clonotype sharing among donors.

With respect to this clone: The specificity of this receptor is unknown. Per-base quality was not reported, and no clone a single base away is much larger than it.

Counted from cysteine to phenylalanine, this CDR3 has 14 amino acids. Only CDR3 DNA remains: 42 bases, in frame from the first base. In the germline V gene, CDR1 corresponds to MNHEY and CDR2 to SVGAGI. V is cut back by 6 bases and J by 5 bases, with 7 bases in the junction unmatched. The donors were healthy, HIV-negative adults with no recently reported acute infections or vaccinations. All donors were Caucasian adults living in Nashville, Tennessee, USA. CD4+ T cells were enriched by magnetic negative selection; naive cells were then positively selected on CD45RA, and the negative fraction formed the memory subset. Blood was obtained by leukapheresis, after which PBMCs were separated by Ficoll-Histopaque density gradient centrifugation and cryopreserved in liquid nitrogen vapor phase. Analytical flow cytometry was used to check the purity and quantity of each magnetically sorted T cell population. Genomic DNA was isolated from each sorted fraction and quantified by UV absorbance on a Nanodrop 2000c.

TCR CDR3 regions were amplified from genomic DNA by multiplex PCR using the deep immunoSEQ assay. Genomic DNA extracted from each cell subset was distributed evenly over all wells of several immunoSEQ 96-well plates, and each plate served as one replicate. For sorted subsets, roughly 200 ng genomic DNA, equal to 30,000 or so T cell genomes, was loaded into each replicate PCR. Purified libraries were quantified with a Qubit 3.0 fluorometer, sized on a Bioanalyzer 2100, and re-quantified with the KAPA Library Quantification kit. Every immunoSEQ 96-well plate was sequenced on a separate single-read 150-cycle Illumina NextSeq 550 flow cell. In the authors' own workflow: Because only junctional sequences without quality scores were contained in the immunoSEQ output, filtering matching that applied to full-length reads could not be performed. To assign V/J genes and CDR3, sequences were annotated against IMGT germline references using PyIR, a Python wrapper for IgBLAST v1.9. Reads with weak V/J assignments (E-value above 1e-6), missing CDR3, stop codons, out-of-frame junctions, or ambiguous translated residues were removed. V3J clonotypes were defined by identical inferred V gene, J gene, and CDR3 amino acid sequence. Percentage overlap between repertoires was computed as shared unique clonotypes divided by the size of the smaller repertoire. RTK rarefaction, the Chao1 estimator, and Recon v2.1 estimates of unobserved clonotypes were used to assess repertoire richness. OLGA was used to compute generation probabilities for all TCRbeta clonotypes that the gDNA method yielded from four donors. The immuneACCESS repertoire file appears here via TCRdb, limited to in-frame rearrangements. These files lack a portion of the clones; in checked studies, under half of the deficit traces to unresolved V genes, and the cause of the others is not known. That table gives V, J and clone size, and the DNA gave D and trimming. For this sample the table gives over a million clones, of which around 82% were detected only once. Clones ranked in the top ten supply roughly 0.56% of the sample.

Material for sequencing was memory CD4+ T cells from PBMCs. What the cell subset or site label conveys for this sample: CD45RA-negative fraction. The receptor comes from a man aged 18 to 29 in good health. Some clones in this sample may be carry-over from other donors' samples. The rearrangement joined TRBV6-5 to TRBJ2-3; 8 bases in the junction line up with TRBD2. The nucleotides are TGTGCCAGCAGAATCGGGGGGGTTGGAGATACGCAGTATTTT. Translation gives CASRIGGVGDTQYF.